This T cell receptor beta chain appears in the sequencing data of a study of blood T cell repertoires in COVID-19. Study-wide background: Acute and convalescent COVID-19 specimens originated in the United States, Italy and Spain. PBMCs, B-cell-depleted T cells, or T cells provided the cDNA or gDNA that made up the material.

V lost 5 bases, J lost 9 bases, and 13 bases lay in between. The length of the CDR3 is 11 residues. Germline V gene lookup returns CDR1 DFQATT and CDR2 SNEGSKA (reference sequence). Per the authors' pipeline: Researchers report that nucleated cell counts were estimated from reference gene primer amplification. Only in-frame clones appear in the TCRdb table, and some are missing; sequencing was by immunoSEQ multiplex PCR. V, J and clone size are those of that table, while D and trimming were read from the DNA. Among 200,000 to 300,000 clones, approximately 86% were seen once, and the ten largest hold roughly 1.9%.

The chain combines TRBV20-1 with TRBJ1-1; D not certain. The specimen sequenced was peripheral blood. The sequence derives from a young man with active or convalescent COVID-19. CDR3 protein: CSAAPRHQAFF. The CDR3 bases are TGCAGTGCTGCCCCGAGACACCAAGCTTTCTTT.